The clone carrying this T cell receptor beta chain was seen a handful of times. Because the library targeted alpha chains, this beta chain is an off-target read whose size means little. The source of the sample is a study of spatial heterogeneity in lung cancer. Study as a whole: Consistent detection of more beta-chain than alpha-chain sequences was observed.

The time point was: sample taken at primary tumor resection. Each CDR3 protein gets one entry after TCRdb re-called the 5' RACE reads with MiXCR. The sample carries roughly 600 distinct CDR3 sequences, approximately 15% recorded once. Germline loops: CDR1 DFQATT, CDR2 SNEGSKA (reference sequence). The CDR3 sequence is 15 residues long. V lost 1 base to trimming and J lost 8 bases; unmatched junction nucleotides: 9. The sequence came from a male donor with early-stage non-small cell lung cancer. This chain uses TRBV20-1 with TRBJ2-1; the match to TRBD2 covers 9 bases. The input for sequencing was normal lung tissue next to the tumor, taken at surgery. CDR3 residues: CSARGASGIVYEQFF. The CDR3 bases are TGCAGTGCTAGAGGGGCTAGCGGGATTGTGTATGAGCAGTTCTTC.